Listed below are T cell receptor beta chains from one sample, sequenced in a study of Graves' ophthalmopathy and Graves' hyperthyroidism. TCRdb reprocessed the multiplex PCR reads with MiXCR, giving one entry per CDR3 protein. The sample carries roughly 14,000 distinct CDR3 sequences, about 50% recorded once. The sequencing sample was made of peripheral blood. The source is a woman under 40 with Graves' ophthalmopathy. CDR3s include the opening cysteine and the closing phenylalanine or tryptophan. Each record gives: D gene, clone size, J gene, V gene, CDR3 DNA, CDR3 protein. The D gene is left open where the match is weak. For some rows the clone size is stated as once, few or many, or as a class when expanded; others skip it.

D gene: NA
clone size: medium-sized
J gene: TRBJ1-2
V gene: TRBV5-6
CDR3 DNA: TGTGCCAGCAGCTTGGTTGGGCATAACTATGGCTACACCTTC
CDR3 protein: CASSLVGHNYGYTF

D gene: TRBD1
clone size: once
J gene: TRBJ2-1
V gene: TRBV10-3
CDR3 DNA: TGTGCCATCAGTGATGGAGATCAGGGGGCTTACGAGCAGTTCTTC
CDR3 protein: CAISDGDQGAYEQFF

D gene: NA
clone size: NA
J gene: TRBJ2-3
V gene: TRBV6-4
CDR3 DNA: TGTGCCAGCAGTCGGACGGACACAGATACGCAGTATTTT
CDR3 protein: CASSRTDTDTQYF

D gene: NA
clone size: many
J gene: TRBJ2-5
V gene: TRBV27
CDR3 DNA: TGTGCCAGCATCGGACCCGAACAAGAGACCCAGTACTTC
CDR3 protein: CASIGPEQETQYF

D gene: NA
clone size: medium-sized
J gene: TRBJ1-5
V gene: TRBV19
CDR3 DNA: TGTGCCAGTAGTATCGGGGGGGAGAATCAGCCCCAGCATTTT
CDR3 protein: CASSIGGENQPQHF

D gene: TRBD1
clone size: NA
J gene: TRBJ1-4
V gene: TRBV9
CDR3 DNA: TGTGCCATCAGCTCAGGACAGGGGAAAAAACTGTTTTTT
CDR3 protein: CAISSGQGKKLFF

D gene: NA
clone size: NA
J gene: TRBJ2-1
V gene: TRBV2
CDR3 DNA: TGTGCCAGCAGTGAAGCGGTGGGGAGGCCAGGGAATGGGCAGTTCTTC
CDR3 protein: CASSEAVGRPGNGQFF

D gene: TRBD2
clone size: once
J gene: TRBJ2-1
V gene: TRBV19
CDR3 DNA: TGTGCCAGTAGTAACCGAGGGAGCGGGAGCTCCTACAATGAGCAGTTCTTC
CDR3 protein: CASSNRGSGSSYNEQFF

D gene: NA
clone size: once
J gene: TRBJ2-1
V gene: TRBV19
CDR3 DNA: TGTGCCAGCAGCTTAGACATTCTATCCTACAATGAGCAGTTCTTC
CDR3 protein: CASSLDILSYNEQFF

D gene: TRBD2
clone size: NA
J gene: TRBJ2-5
V gene: TRBV7-2
CDR3 DNA: TGTGCCAGCCAAAGTAGCGGGGGTCACCAAGAGACCCAGTACTTC
CDR3 protein: CASQSSGGHQETQYF

D gene: NA
clone size: many
J gene: TRBJ2-3
V gene: TRBV4-3
CDR3 DNA: TGCGCCAGCGGCCAAAGGGGGGGCAACAGAGATACGCAGTATTTT
CDR3 protein: CASGQRGGNRDTQYF

D gene: TRBD2
clone size: many
J gene: TRBJ2-2
V gene: TRBV20-1
CDR3 DNA: TGCAGTGCCACTCGGACTAGCGGGAGTATTAACACCGGGGAGCTGTTTTTT
CDR3 protein: CSATRTSGSINTGELFF

D gene: TRBD1
clone size: NA
J gene: TRBJ1-5
V gene: TRBV7-9
CDR3 DNA: TGTGCCAGCAGTTACACTCCGGGACAGGATCCGTTTTTGGGCAATCAGCCCCAGCATTTT
CDR3 protein: CASSYTPGQDPFLGNQPQHF

D gene: NA
clone size: NA
J gene: TRBJ2-5
V gene: TRBV20-1
CDR3 DNA: TGCAGTGCTAGCAGGGCGGCAGAGACCCAGTACTTC
CDR3 protein: CSASRAAETQYF

D gene: TRBD1
clone size: NA
J gene: TRBJ2-1
V gene: TRBV20-1
CDR3 DNA: TGCAGTGCTACAAGCAGGGACAGGTACGGTGAGCAGTTCTTT
CDR3 protein: CSATSRDRYGEQFF

D gene: TRBD1
clone size: few
J gene: TRBJ1-3
V gene: TRBV10-3
CDR3 DNA: TGTGCCATCAGCGGGACAGAGTCTGGAAACACCATATATTTT
CDR3 protein: CAISGTESGNTIYF

D gene: TRBD2
clone size: medium-sized
J gene: TRBJ2-1
V gene: TRBV19
CDR3 DNA: TGTGCCAGTAGTATACGGGTAGCGGGAGGTAATGAGCAGTTCTTC
CDR3 protein: CASSIRVAGGNEQFF

D gene: NA
clone size: few
J gene: TRBJ2-3
V gene: TRBV5-1
CDR3 DNA: TGCGCCAGCAGCTTTAATGGTGGACTCACAGATACGCAGTATTTT
CDR3 protein: CASSFNGGLTDTQYF

D gene: NA
clone size: NA
J gene: TRBJ1-2
V gene: TRBV20-1
CDR3 DNA: TGCAGTGCTAGCCACTATGGCTACACCTTC
CDR3 protein: CSASHYGYTF

D gene: NA
clone size: many
J gene: TRBJ2-7
V gene: TRBV29-1
CDR3 DNA: TGCAGCGCAGGACAGACCGACTCCTACGAGCAGTACTTC
CDR3 protein: CSAGQTDSYEQYF

D gene: NA
clone size: few
J gene: TRBJ2-7
V gene: TRBV7-9
CDR3 DNA: TGTGCCAGCAGCCAAACCAGGGGGCGGGAGGGCAGTTACGAGCAGTACTTC
CDR3 protein: CASSQTRGREGSYEQYF

D gene: TRBD1
clone size: NA
J gene: TRBJ1-5
V gene: TRBV12-3/TRBV12-4
CDR3 DNA: TGTGCCAGCAGTGGGACAGGGGTTCATCAGCCCCAGCATTTT
CDR3 protein: CASSGTGVHQPQHF

D gene: TRBD1
clone size: NA
J gene: TRBJ2-7
V gene: TRBV4-1
CDR3 DNA: TGCGCCAGCAGCCACGAAATAACGGACAGGGTCTACGAGCAGTACTTC
CDR3 protein: CASSHEITDRVYEQYF

D gene: NA
clone size: NA
J gene: TRBJ2-1
V gene: TRBV5-4
CDR3 DNA: TGTGCCAGCAGCGCCGTAGGCTATGAGCAGTTCTTC
CDR3 protein: CASSAVGYEQFF

D gene: TRBD2
clone size: medium-sized
J gene: TRBJ2-1
V gene: TRBV5-1
CDR3 DNA: TGCGCCAGCAGCTTGTACGGCGGGAGCGGATACAATGAGCAGTTCTTC
CDR3 protein: CASSLYGGSGYNEQFF

D gene: NA
clone size: few
J gene: TRBJ2-5
V gene: TRBV15
CDR3 DNA: TGTGCCACCAGCAGGGCCGGGTTCACCGGCGAGACCCAGTACTTC
CDR3 protein: CATSRAGFTGETQYF

D gene: TRBD1
clone size: NA
J gene: TRBJ1-6
V gene: TRBV25-1
CDR3 DNA: TGTGCCAGCAGTGAACCCCCCGGACAGGTTAATTCACCCCTCCACTTT
CDR3 protein: CASSEPPGQVNSPLHF

D gene: NA
clone size: NA
J gene: TRBJ1-2
V gene: TRBV2
CDR3 DNA: TGTGCCAGCAGTGAGTTAGGGGCTCTGGGCTACACCTTC
CDR3 protein: CASSELGALGYTF

D gene: NA
clone size: NA
J gene: TRBJ2-6
V gene: TRBV7-3
CDR3 DNA: TGTGCCAGCAGCATAACCGGGACCCCTGTCGGTGGGGCCAACGTCCTGACTTTC
CDR3 protein: CASSITGTPVGGANVLTF

D gene: TRBD1
clone size: NA
J gene: TRBJ2-7
V gene: TRBV25-1
CDR3 DNA: TGTGCCAGCAGTGACTCGGGACAGGGCCACTCCTACGAGCAGTACTTC
CDR3 protein: CASSDSGQGHSYEQYF

D gene: TRBD1
clone size: NA
J gene: TRBJ1-5
V gene: TRBV19
CDR3 DNA: TGTGCCAGTGGGGGACAGGGCAGGCAGCCCCAGCATTTT
CDR3 protein: CASGGQGRQPQHF

D gene: NA
clone size: large
J gene: TRBJ2-1
V gene: TRBV7-3
CDR3 DNA: TGTGCCAGCAGCTACGGGGGAGACAATGAGCAGTTCTTC
CDR3 protein: CASSYGGDNEQFF

D gene: NA
clone size: NA
J gene: TRBJ2-7
V gene: TRBV9
CDR3 DNA: TGTGCCAGCAGCGTAGGCGCGTCAAGGGATACCTACGAGCAGTACTTC
CDR3 protein: CASSVGASRDTYEQYF

D gene: NA
clone size: medium-sized
J gene: TRBJ1-6
V gene: TRBV11-2
CDR3 DNA: TGTGCCAGCACCGCAATTCCCGGGATCTCCTATAATTCACCCCTCCACTTT
CDR3 protein: CASTAIPGISYNSPLHF

D gene: TRBD2
clone size: many
J gene: TRBJ2-3
V gene: TRBV20-1
CDR3 DNA: TGCAGTCCTCCGGGACTAAGCACAGATACGCAGTATTTT
CDR3 protein: CSPPGLSTDTQYF

D gene: NA
clone size: many
J gene: TRBJ1-4
V gene: TRBV6-2/TRBV6-3
CDR3 DNA: TGTGCCAGCAGTCCGGTCGGGAGTGAAAAACTGTTTTTT
CDR3 protein: CASSPVGSEKLFF

D gene: NA
clone size: NA
J gene: TRBJ2-7
V gene: TRBV20-1
CDR3 DNA: TGCAGTGCTAGGTCCGAGGGGTTGGTCTCCTACGAGCAGTACTTC
CDR3 protein: CSARSEGLVSYEQYF

D gene: TRBD2
clone size: many
J gene: TRBJ2-1
V gene: TRBV20-1
CDR3 DNA: TGCAGTGGGCGGGGGAGTGGGAGAAATGAGCAGTTCTTC
CDR3 protein: CSGRGSGRNEQFF

D gene: NA
clone size: few
J gene: TRBJ2-2
V gene: TRBV6-4
CDR3 DNA: TGTGCCAGCAGCGGGACGGGTACTCCTGGGGAGCTGTTTTTT
CDR3 protein: CASSGTGTPGELFF

D gene: TRBD1
clone size: NA
J gene: TRBJ1-5
V gene: TRBV2
CDR3 DNA: TGTGCCAGCAGTGCTAAGACAGGGGGCGACCAGCCCCAGCATTTT
CDR3 protein: CASSAKTGGDQPQHF

D gene: TRBD2
clone size: few
J gene: TRBJ2-5
V gene: TRBV7-2
CDR3 DNA: TGTGCCAGCAGCCGGTGGACTAGCGGGAGGAATCAAGAGACCCAGTACTTC
CDR3 protein: CASSRWTSGRNQETQYF

D gene: NA
clone size: NA
J gene: TRBJ2-2
V gene: TRBV11-2
CDR3 DNA: NA
CDR3 protein: CASSFYICSARTSGNTGELFF

D gene: TRBD2
clone size: NA
J gene: TRBJ2-1
V gene: TRBV7-9
CDR3 DNA: TGTGCCAGCAGCCAAGGGGCGGGAGGAGGGCCTGGGAATGAGCAGTTCTTC
CDR3 protein: CASSQGAGGGPGNEQFF

D gene: TRBD2
clone size: NA
J gene: TRBJ2-7
V gene: TRBV25-1
CDR3 DNA: TGTGCCAGCAGTGTTAGCGGGAGTTCCTACGAGCAGTACTTC
CDR3 protein: CASSVSGSSYEQYF

D gene: TRBD2
clone size: few
J gene: TRBJ2-7
V gene: TRBV4-2
CDR3 DNA: TGTGCCAGCAGCCACGGGACTAGCTCCTACGAGCAGTACTTC
CDR3 protein: CASSHGTSSYEQYF

D gene: NA
clone size: few
J gene: TRBJ2-7
V gene: TRBV7-2
CDR3 DNA: TGTGCCAGCAGCTTAGAGCAGGGACCCTACGAGCAGTACTTC
CDR3 protein: CASSLEQGPYEQYF

D gene: TRBD2
clone size: NA
J gene: TRBJ2-7
V gene: TRBV20-1
CDR3 DNA: TGCAGTGCTAGAAACGGGACTAGCGGGAGTTTTTACGAGCAGTACTTC
CDR3 protein: CSARNGTSGSFYEQYF

D gene: NA
clone size: medium-sized
J gene: TRBJ2-7
V gene: TRBV12-3/TRBV12-4
CDR3 DNA: TGTGCCAGCAGTAACGTTGGGACGGGAACTTACGAGCAGTACTTC
CDR3 protein: CASSNVGTGTYEQYF

D gene: TRBD2
clone size: few
J gene: TRBJ2-3
V gene: TRBV9
CDR3 DNA: TGTGCCAGCAGCGTCGGGGCGGGAGTAGGAGATACGCAGTATTTT
CDR3 protein: CASSVGAGVGDTQYF

D gene: NA
clone size: few
J gene: TRBJ1-5
V gene: TRBV19
CDR3 DNA: TGTGCCAGCAGTATGGGGGGGAGCAATCAGCCCCAGCATTTT
CDR3 protein: CASSMGGSNQPQHF

D gene: NA
clone size: medium-sized
J gene: TRBJ2-7
V gene: TRBV20-1
CDR3 DNA: TGCAGTGCTAGAGAGGGGATCTCCTACGAGCAGTACTTC
CDR3 protein: CSAREGISYEQYF

D gene: NA
clone size: NA
J gene: TRBJ2-1
V gene: TRBV9
CDR3 DNA: TGTGCCAGCAGCACTCTAGCTGCCTCCTACAATGAGCAGTTCTTC
CDR3 protein: CASSTLAASYNEQFF

D gene: NA
clone size: NA
J gene: TRBJ2-1
V gene: TRBV7-3
CDR3 DNA: TGTGCCAGCACCCAAGACAGATGGAGCAATGAGCAGTTCTTC
CDR3 protein: CASTQDRWSNEQFF

D gene: NA
clone size: NA
J gene: TRBJ2-1
V gene: TRBV6-4
CDR3 DNA: TGTGCCAGCAGCCCCCGGACTTCCAATGAGCAGTTCTTC
CDR3 protein: CASSPRTSNEQFF